The source of this T cell receptor beta chain is a study of early T cells in non-severe SARS-CoV-2 infection. Study background: Chains were unpaired, as sequencing was done on bulk RNA from unsorted whole blood.

The study, taken as a whole, reports: Database matching using VDJdb favored anti-spike CD8 responses, with private and CD4 specificities left missing.

Trimming removed 0 bases from V and 2 bases from J, with 5 bases in between. The CDR3 has 14 amino acids. Germline V gene sequence: CDR1 MNHNY, CDR2 SVGAGI (reference sequence). Individual cDNA molecules received unique molecular identifiers during library preparation. TCRdb passed the 5' RACE reads through MiXCR, listing each CDR3 protein once. The data show nearly 110,000 distinct CDR3 sequences, roughly 11% seen once. This clonotype was seen ten or more times. The antigen is unknown. The sample consisted of whole blood. The chain has TRBV6-6 and TRBJ1-3; no definite D call. The TCR originated in an adult who was a healthcare worker with PCR-confirmed SARS-CoV-2 infection or an uninfected control (not recorded which). CDR3 coding DNA: TGTGCCAGCAGTTACTCGACCCCTGGAAACACCATATATTTT. Translating it yields CASSYSTPGNTIYF.